This TCR beta chain is from a study of T cells in Graves' hyperthyroidism and ophthalmopathy (dated by TCRdb to about 2019). Background for the entire study: Peripheral blood was collected at initial diagnosis, before any treatment. TCR V-J signatures able to tell the groups apart were searched for in a discovery cohort of approximately 95 patients, of whom fewer than 45 had Graves' ophthalmopathy and around 56 had stable Graves' hyperthyroidism. Prospective prediction of ophthalmopathy was tested in an independent validation cohort consisting of 18 to 20 hyperthyroidism patients and around 17 patients who later progressed to ophthalmopathy. The roughly 91 discovery patients were randomly divided into training and test sets at a 7:3 ratio. In addition, the study compared T-cell repertoires in thyroid tissue and in blood from several Graves' hyperthyroidism patients. Following sampling, methimazole starting at 30 mg daily was given to hyperthyroidism patients, and high-dose intravenous methylprednisolone was given to ophthalmopathy patients. TCR Vbeta CDR3 sequencing of approximately 140 peripheral blood samples (roughly 43 ophthalmopathy, 75 to 80 hyperthyroidism and approximately 17 progressor patients) is reported in the paper.

V and J are truncated by 8 bases and 0 bases respectively, leaving an intervening sequence of 10 bases. The germline V gene (reference sequence) provides CDR1 MNHEY and CDR2 SMNVEV. From its cysteine to its phenylalanine, the CDR3 spans 13 amino acids. Only the CDR3 DNA stays, 39 bases, in frame from base 1. The TCR beta CDR3 regions were amplified from RNA transcripts. A first-round RT-PCR of the TCR CDR3 used the HTBI primer set with the Qiagen OneStep RT-PCR kit. Libraries were constructed in a second round of multiplex PCR, after which size selection and purification were carried out. Sequencing of the libraries was done on an Illumina HiSeq2000 using paired-end 100 bp reads. Concerning the study's data processing: SOAPnuke was used to process the raw data, with reads discarded if the reads contained adapters or uncalled bases, had a mean Phred below 15, or lacked an exact constant-primer or identifier match. COPE v1.2.5 was used to merge high-quality paired reads, and clonotypes were defined as unique nucleotide sequences. MiTCR v1.1 was used to align clonotypes to the IMGT TRBV, TRBD and TRBJ reference segments. The analysis was restricted to V-J combinations with a frequency above 0.0001, which together covered about 99% of the repertoires. The TCS score was defined as F50 (clonal expansion) divided by E x V (chaos), with BLOSUM62-based TCRdist calculated between CDR3 peptides within each V-J. Welch's t-statistics and random forest reduced roughly 540 V-J features to about 13, which were used in a naive Bayes classifier (R e1071). The public reads were quality trimmed at Q25 with fastp and then assembled into clones with MiXCR by TCRdb, keeping productive beta chains. Rows with a matching CDR3 protein are joined into one entry that keeps the most common DNA and genes. These V and J calls are TCRdb output, not the study's own analysis. This sample gives about 510,000 distinct CDR3 sequences in total; about 15% of them show up just once. Jointly, the top ten make up about 15% of the sample.

On the study overall, not on this receptor specifically: No statistical method was used to set the sample size in advance, and investigators knew the group allocation. Blood samples also contained most of the expanded thyroid clonotypes (frequency above 0.001), which suggests that blood repertoires may reflect thyroid immune responses. Ophthalmopathy was separated from stable hyperthyroidism by a 13 V-J signature model, with just over 85% sensitivity and roughly 81% specificity obtained in cross-validation and 80%/75% obtained in testing. During validation, the model predicted progression to ophthalmopathy a median of about 6.3 months ahead of onset, with just under 71% sensitivity and 72.22% specificity.

Stable Graves' hyperthyroidism was defined as the absence of progression to ophthalmopathy over 18 months of follow-up. The hyperthyroidism patients were between 18 and 65 years old and newly diagnosed, with a disease duration of less than 2 months. Patients with uncontrolled infections, other autoimmune diseases, pregnancy or lactation were excluded. Clinical symptoms, serum thyroxine and TRAb, thyroid ultrasound, and orbital computed tomography formed the basis for the diagnoses. Ficoll-Paque density gradient centrifugation was used to isolate PBMCs from 9.5 to 10 ml of fresh peripheral blood. Total RNA was extracted with Trizol reagent, and quality was checked on an Agilent 2100 Bioanalyzer. This clonotype was recorded many times. Which antigen it targets is not known. No much larger clone is present one base from it, and per-base qualities are unavailable.

This receptor was identified in a woman aged 40 to 50 with Graves' hyperthyroidism. The rearranged segments are TRBV27 and TRBJ1-1; TRBD1 is a possible D gene, resting on 6 matching bases. The sample comprised blood. CDR3 loop: CASADRLNTEAFF. The DNA sequence is given as TGTGCCAGCGCTGACAGGCTGAACACTGAAGCTTTCTTT.